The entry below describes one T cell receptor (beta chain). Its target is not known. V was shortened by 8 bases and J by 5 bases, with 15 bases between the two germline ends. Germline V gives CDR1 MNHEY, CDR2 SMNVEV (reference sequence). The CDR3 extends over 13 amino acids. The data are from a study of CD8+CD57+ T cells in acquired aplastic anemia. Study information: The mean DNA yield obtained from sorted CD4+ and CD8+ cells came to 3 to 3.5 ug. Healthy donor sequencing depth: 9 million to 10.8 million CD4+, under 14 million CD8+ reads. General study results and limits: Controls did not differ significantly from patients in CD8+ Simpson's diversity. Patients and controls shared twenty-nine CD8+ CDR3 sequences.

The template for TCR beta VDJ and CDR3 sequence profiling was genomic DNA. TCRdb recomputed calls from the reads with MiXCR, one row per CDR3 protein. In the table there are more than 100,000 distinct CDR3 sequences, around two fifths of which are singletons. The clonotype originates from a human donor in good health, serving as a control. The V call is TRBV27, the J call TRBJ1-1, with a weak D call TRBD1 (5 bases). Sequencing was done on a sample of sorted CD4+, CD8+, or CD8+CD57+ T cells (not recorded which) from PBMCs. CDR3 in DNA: TGTGCCAGCCAAAAATGGGGGTTAACTGAAGCTTTCTTT. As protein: CASQKWGLTEAFF.